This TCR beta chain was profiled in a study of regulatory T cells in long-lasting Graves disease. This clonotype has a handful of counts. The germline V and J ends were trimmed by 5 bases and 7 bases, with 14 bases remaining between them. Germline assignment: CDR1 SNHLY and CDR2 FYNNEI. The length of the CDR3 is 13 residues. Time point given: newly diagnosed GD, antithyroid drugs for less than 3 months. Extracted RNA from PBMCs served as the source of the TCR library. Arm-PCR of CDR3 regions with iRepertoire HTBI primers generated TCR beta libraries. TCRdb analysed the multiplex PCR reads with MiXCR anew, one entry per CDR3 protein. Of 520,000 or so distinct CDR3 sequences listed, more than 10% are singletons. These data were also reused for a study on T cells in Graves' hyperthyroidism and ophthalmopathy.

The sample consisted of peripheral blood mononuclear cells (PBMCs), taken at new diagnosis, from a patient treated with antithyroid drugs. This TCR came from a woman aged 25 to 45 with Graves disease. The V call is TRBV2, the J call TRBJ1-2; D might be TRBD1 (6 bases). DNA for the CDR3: TGTGCCAGCAGTTACCCCCAGGGGACTGGCTACACCTTC. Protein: CASSYPQGTGYTF.